The source of this T cell receptor (beta chain) is a study of T-cell reconstitution after alpha-beta-depleted transplantation in children. This clonotype was seen many times. The antigen remains unidentified. Unique molecular identifiers were incorporated into the prepared TCRbeta library. TCRdb analysed the PCR reads with MiXCR anew, one entry per CDR3 protein. The repertoire holds 150,000 to 200,000 distinct CDR3 sequences, with around 10% as singletons. This CDR3 is built from 13 residues. CDR1 and CDR2 from the germline V gene are SGHAT and FQNNGV. V was clipped by 3 bases and J by 16 bases, with 16 bases between them. Overall study results and limits: The origin of high day-60 TCRbeta diversity in some patients lay in surviving recipient T cells and thymic progenitors. When one year had passed after transplant, most T-cell counts and diversity came from newly produced T cells. Two months or so post-transplant, alpha-beta T cells reportedly derived from several hundred expanded graft clones.

The TCR originated in a boy aged 2 to 10 with acute myeloid leukemia, due to receive a stem cell transplant. The rearrangement uses TRBV11-2 and TRBJ1-6; D might be TRBD1 (6 bases). The sample in question was PBMCs, obtained before TCRalphabeta/CD19-depleted stem cell transplant. In nucleotides, the CDR3 is TGTGCCAGCAGCTTGGGAAAGGGACATGTTCTCCACTTT. Its translation is CASSLGKGHVLHF.